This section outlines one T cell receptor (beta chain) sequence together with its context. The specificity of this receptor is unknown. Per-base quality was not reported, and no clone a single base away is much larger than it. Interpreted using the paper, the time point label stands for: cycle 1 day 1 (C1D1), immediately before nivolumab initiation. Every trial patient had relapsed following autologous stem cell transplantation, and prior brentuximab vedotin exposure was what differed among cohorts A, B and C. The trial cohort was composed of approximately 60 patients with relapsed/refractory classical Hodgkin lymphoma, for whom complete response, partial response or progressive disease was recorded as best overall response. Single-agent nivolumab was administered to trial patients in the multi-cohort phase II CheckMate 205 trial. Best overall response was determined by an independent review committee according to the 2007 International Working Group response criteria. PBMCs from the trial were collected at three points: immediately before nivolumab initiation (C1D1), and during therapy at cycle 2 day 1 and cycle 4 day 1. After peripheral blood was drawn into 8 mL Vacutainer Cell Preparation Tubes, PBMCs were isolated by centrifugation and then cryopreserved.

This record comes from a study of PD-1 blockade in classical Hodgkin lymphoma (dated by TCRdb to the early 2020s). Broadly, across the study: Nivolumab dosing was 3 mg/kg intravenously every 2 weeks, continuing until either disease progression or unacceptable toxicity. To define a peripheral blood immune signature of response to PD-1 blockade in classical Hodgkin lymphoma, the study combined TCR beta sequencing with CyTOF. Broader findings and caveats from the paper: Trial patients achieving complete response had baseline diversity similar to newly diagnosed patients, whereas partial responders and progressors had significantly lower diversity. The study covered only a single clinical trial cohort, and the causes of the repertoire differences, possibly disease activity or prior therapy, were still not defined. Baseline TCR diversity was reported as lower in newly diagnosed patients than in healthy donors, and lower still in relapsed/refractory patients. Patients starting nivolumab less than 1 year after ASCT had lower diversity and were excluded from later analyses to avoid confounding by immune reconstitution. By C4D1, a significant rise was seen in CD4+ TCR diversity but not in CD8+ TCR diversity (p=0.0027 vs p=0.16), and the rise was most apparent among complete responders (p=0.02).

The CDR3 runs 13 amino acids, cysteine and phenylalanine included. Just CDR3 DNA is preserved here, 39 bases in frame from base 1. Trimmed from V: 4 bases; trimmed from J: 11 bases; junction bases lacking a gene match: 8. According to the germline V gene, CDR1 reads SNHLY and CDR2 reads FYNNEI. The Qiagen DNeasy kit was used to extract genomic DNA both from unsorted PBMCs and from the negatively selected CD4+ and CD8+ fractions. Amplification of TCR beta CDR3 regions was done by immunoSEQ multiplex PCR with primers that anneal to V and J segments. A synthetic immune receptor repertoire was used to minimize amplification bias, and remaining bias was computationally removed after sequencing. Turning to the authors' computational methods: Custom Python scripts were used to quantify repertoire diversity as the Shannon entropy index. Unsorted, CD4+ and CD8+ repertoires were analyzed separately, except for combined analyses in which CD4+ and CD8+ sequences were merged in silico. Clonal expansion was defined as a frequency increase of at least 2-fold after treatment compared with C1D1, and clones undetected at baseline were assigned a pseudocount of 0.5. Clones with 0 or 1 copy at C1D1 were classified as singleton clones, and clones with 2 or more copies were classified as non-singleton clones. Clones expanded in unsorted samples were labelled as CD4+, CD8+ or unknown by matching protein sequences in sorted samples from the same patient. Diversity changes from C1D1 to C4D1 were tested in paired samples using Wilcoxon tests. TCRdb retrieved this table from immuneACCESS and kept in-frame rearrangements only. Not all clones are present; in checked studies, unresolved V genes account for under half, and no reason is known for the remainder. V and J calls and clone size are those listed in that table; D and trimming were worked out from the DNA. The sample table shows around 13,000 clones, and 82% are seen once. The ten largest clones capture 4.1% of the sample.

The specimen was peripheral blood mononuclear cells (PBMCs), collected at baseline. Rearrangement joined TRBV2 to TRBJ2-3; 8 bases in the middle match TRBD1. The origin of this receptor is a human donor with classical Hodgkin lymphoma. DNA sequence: TGTGCCAGCAGTGGTTCTGGACAGGGAATGCAGTATTTT. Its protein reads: CASSGSGQGMQYF.